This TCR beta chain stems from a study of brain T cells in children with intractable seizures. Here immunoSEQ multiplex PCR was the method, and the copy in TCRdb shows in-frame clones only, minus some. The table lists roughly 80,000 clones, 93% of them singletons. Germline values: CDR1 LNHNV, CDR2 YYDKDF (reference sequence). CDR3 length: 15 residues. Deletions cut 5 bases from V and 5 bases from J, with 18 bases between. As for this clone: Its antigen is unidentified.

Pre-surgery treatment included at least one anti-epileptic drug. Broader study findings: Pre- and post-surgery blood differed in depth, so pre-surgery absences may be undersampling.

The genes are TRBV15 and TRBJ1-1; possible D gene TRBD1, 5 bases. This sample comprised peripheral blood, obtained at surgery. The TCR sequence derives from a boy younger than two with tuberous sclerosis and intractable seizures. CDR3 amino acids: CATSPTIQGETEAFF. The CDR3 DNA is TGTGCCACCAGCCCGACTATACAAGGGGAAACTGAAGCTTTCTTT.